The 32 T cell receptor beta chains given below trace back to one sample, sequenced in a study of T cell repertoires in cytomegalovirus infection. MiXCR, run by TCRdb on the reads, gives a single entry per CDR3 protein. The repertoire holds approximately 200,000 distinct CDR3 sequences, with 28% as singletons. What was sequenced was PBMCs. The receptors here all came from a human donor in good health (CMV status not recorded). Some clones in this sample may be carry-over from other donors' samples.

This clonotype appeared a single time. This chain joins TRBV25-1 and TRBJ1-2, with 8 positions matching TRBD1. Germline trimming cut 2 bases from V and 7 bases from J; bases unmatched to any gene: 6. CDR3 length: 14 residues. The germline V gene encodes CDR1 MGHDK and CDR2 SYGVNS. In nucleotides, the CDR3 is TGTGCCAGCAGTGAAATGACAGGGGAGGGTGGCTACACCTTC. Residues: CASSEMTGEGGYTF.

The chain is built from TRBV7-2 and TRBJ2-4, with a tentative D call TRBD2 (6 bases). Germline lookup yields CDR1 SGHTA and CDR2 FQGNSA. Trimming pared 3 bases from V and 6 bases from J, leaving 12 bases between. CDR3 length: 14 residues. DNA of the CDR3: TGTGCCAGCAGCTTGGGGGGAGGCGGAAACATTCAGTACTTC. Protein sequence: CASSLGGGGNIQYF.

The rearrangement uses TRBV29-1 and TRBJ1-3; D might be TRBD1 (6 bases). The CDR3 runs to 13 residues. Germline CDR1 is SQVTM and CDR2 is ANQGSEA. This CDR3 reads CGGGDNSGNTIYF. The CDR3 DNA follows: TGCGGAGGGGGGGACAACTCTGGAAACACCATATATTTT.

The J gene is TRBJ2-5, the V gene TRBV5-4; TRBD2 might be the D (5 bases). CDR1 is SGHNT, CDR2 YYREEE, per germline (reference sequence). This CDR3 has 14 amino acids. The germline V and J ends were trimmed by 4 bases and 4 bases, with 14 bases remaining between them. DNA of the CDR3: TGTGCCAGCAGCCCCGAAGTACTAGGAGAGACCCAGTACTTC. Its translation: CASSPEVLGETQYF.

This clonotype appeared a few times. The chain has TRBV5-5 and TRBJ2-5; D not certain. CDR3 length: 13 amino acids. Per germline, CDR1 SGHKS and CDR2 YYEKEE (reference sequence). V lost 3 bases and J lost 2, with 8 bases in between. The CDR3, as DNA: TGTGCCAGCAGCTGGGCTTCACAAGAGACCCAGTACTTC. Protein product: CASSWASQETQYF.

The chain has TRBV5-8 and TRBJ1-1; D is unclear. The CDR3 has 14 residues. Per germline, CDR1 SGHTS and CDR2 YDEGEE. Trimming stripped 2 bases from V and 0 bases from J, with 8 bases between. CDR3 coding DNA: TGTGCCAGCAGCTTACCCCAGATGAACACTGAAGCTTTCTTT. Protein sequence: CASSLPQMNTEAFF.

This clonotype was seen only a few times. The V call is TRBV5-4, the J call TRBJ2-7; 8 bases are a match to TRBD1. The CDR3 loop spans 14 amino acids. The trim removed 4 bases at V and 5 bases at J, leaving 8 bases unmatched. Germline CDR1 is SGHNT and CDR2 is YYREEE (reference sequence). Here the CDR3 reads CASSDGQGPHEQYF. DNA of the CDR3: TGTGCCAGCAGCGACGGACAGGGCCCCCACGAGCAGTACTTC. The full variable domain, with the rest looked up from reference TRBV5-4 and TRBJ2-7, is ETGVTQSPTHLIKTRGQQVTLRCSSQSGHNTVSWYQQALGQGPQFIFQYYREEENGRGNFPPRFSGLQFPNYSSELNVNALELDDSALYLCASSDGQGPHEQYFGPGTRLTVT.

The chain uses TRBV6-5 and TRBJ2-7; D unresolved. V dropped 6 bases and J dropped 6 bases, with 12 bases sitting between them. The CDR3 is 12 residues long. Germline CDR1 and CDR2: MNHEY and SVGAGI. This CDR3 reads CASSGPAGEQYF. In nucleotides, the CDR3 is TGTGCCAGCAGCGGCCCGGCCGGCGAGCAGTACTTC.

This chain links TRBV6-1 with TRBJ2-1; 12 positions match TRBD2. V lost 5 bases to trimming and J lost 6 bases; unmatched junction nucleotides: 8. The germline V gene has CDR1 MNHNS and CDR2 SASEGT. The CDR3 covers 16 residues. CDR3 DNA: TGTGCCAGCAGTTACCCCCTAGCGGGGGGGTTCAATGAGCAGTTCTTC. This sequence encodes CASSYPLAGGFNEQFF.

The sample holds one count of this clonotype. V gene TRBV6-2 or TRBV6-3 combines with J gene TRBJ2-6; D may be TRBD1 (5 bases). The CDR3 loop spans 17 amino acids. V was pared by 2 bases and J by 1 base, with 12 bases between. Looked up from germline, CDR1 is MNHEY and CDR2 is SVGEGT. This CDR3 reads CASSYEGAVSGANVLTF. For the CDR3, the DNA is TGTGCCAGCAGTTACGAAGGGGCAGTTTCTGGGGCCAACGTCCTGACTTTC.

CDR3 coding DNA: TGTGCCTGGAGTGGAGACAGCAGCACAGATACGCAGTATTTT. It specifies CAWSGDSSTDTQYF. The chain combines TRBV30 with TRBJ2-3, with a possible D match to TRBD1 (5 bases). V lost 1 base and J 0 bases, leaving 8 bases between the germline ends. The CDR3 is 14 residues long. The V gene's germline CDR1 is GTSNPN and CDR2 SVGIG (reference sequence).

This clonotype was counted many times. This sequence joins TRBV7-2 and TRBJ1-6; D gene uncertain. V was pared by 2 bases and J by 6 bases, with 11 bases between. This CDR3 contains 15 residues. The germline CDR1 and CDR2 sequences are SGHTA and FQGNSA. The CDR3 loop is CASSLYEVGNSPLHF. The CDR3, as DNA: TGTGCCAGCAGCTTATATGAAGTCGGTAATTCACCCCTCCACTTT.

The chain recombines TRBV6-2 or TRBV6-3 with TRBJ2-7; D is unclear. This CDR3 region has 14 residues. The germline V and J ends were trimmed by 7 bases and 2 bases, with 15 bases remaining between them. From germline, CDR1 is MNHEY and CDR2 SVGEGT. The CDR3 bases are TGTGCCAGCATATCTCGGAGCATCCCCTACGAGCAGTACTTC. Translated, it gives CASISRSIPYEQYF.

This sequence joins TRBV7-3 and TRBJ2-5; possible D gene TRBD2, 5 bases. The CDR3 spans 13 residues. The V end was cut by 6 bases, the J end by 1 base, with 9 bases between. CDR1 is SGHTA and CDR2 is FQGTGA in the germline V gene. CDR3 nucleotide sequence: TGTGCCAGCAGTTATGCGGGCCAAGAGACCCAGTACTTC. Its translation is CASSYAGQETQYF.

The genes are TRBV7-3 and TRBJ2-1, with no clear D. The CDR3 has 15 residues. Germline CDR1 reads SGHTA; CDR2 reads FQGTGA. V was cut by 2 bases and J by 6 bases, with 14 bases left in between. The CDR3 bases are TGTGCCAGCAGCTTAGAAGGTTACAGTGGCAATGAGCAGTTCTTC. This sequence encodes CASSLEGYSGNEQFF.

This clonotype was observed many times. The chain couples TRBV7-2 to TRBJ2-1, with TRBD1 matching over 7 bases. The CDR3 extends over 14 amino acids. The V and J ends lost 2 bases and 4 bases, in that order; junction bases with no gene match: 2. In germline, CDR1 is SGHTA, CDR2 FQGNSA. CDR3 amino acids: CASSLQQGYNEQFF. In DNA form, the CDR3 reads TGTGCCAGCAGCTTACAACAGGGGTACAATGAGCAGTTCTTC.

This clonotype showed up many times. The rearrangement links TRBV7-2 to TRBJ1-5; D unresolved. This CDR3 comprises 15 residues. CDR1 and CDR2 from the germline V gene are SGHTA and FQGNSA. V lost 5 bases and J 5 bases, leaving 16 bases between the germline ends. The CDR3 DNA is TGTGCCAGCAGCCCCGCTGGGCGGCTTTATCAGCCCCAGCATTTT. Its translation is CASSPAGRLYQPQHF.

This chain links TRBV7-2 with TRBJ2-7; maybe TRBD2 (6 bases). V shed 3 bases and J shed 0 bases, with 15 bases lying between them. Germline CDR1 and CDR2: SGHTA and FQGNSA. This CDR3 spans 16 amino acids. The CDR3 sequence is CASSFSRQTSSYEQYF. In DNA, the CDR3 is TGTGCCAGCAGCTTTTCCCGGCAGACTAGCTCCTACGAGCAGTACTTC.

This clonotype was seen more than once but under ten times. This chain links TRBV27 with TRBJ1-6, with unresolved D. Germline CDR1 is MNHEY and CDR2 is SMNVEV (reference sequence). Trimming pared 5 bases from V and 7 bases from J, leaving 12 bases between. CDR3 length equals 14 residues. The CDR3 coding sequence is TGTGCCAGCAGTCCCTCCTTGGGGAATTCACCCCTCCACTTT. Its protein product is CASSPSLGNSPLHF.

The rearrangement uses TRBV2 and TRBJ1-2, with 9 bases lining up with TRBD1. The CDR3 covers 15 residues. The V segment lost 4 bases and the J segment 8 bases; nucleotides outside the gene matches: 11. Germline V gene lookup returns CDR1 SNHLY and CDR2 FYNNEI. The CDR3 is CASSGATGGKKGYTF. CDR3 nucleotide sequence: TGTGCCAGCAGTGGGGCGACAGGGGGAAAGAAAGGCTACACCTTC.

The chain is built from TRBV30 and TRBJ1-6; D is unresolved. Trimming left V 0 bases short and J 7 bases short, with 13 bases between. CDR1 is GTSNPN, CDR2 SVGIG, per germline (reference sequence). The CDR3 length is 15 residues. The CDR3 loop is CAWSVGVTANSPLHF. CDR3 bases: TGTGCCTGGAGTGTTGGAGTAACTGCGAATTCACCCCTCCACTTT.

The sample holds a few counts of this clonotype. The rearrangement links TRBV6-5 to TRBJ2-3; unclear D gene. Looked up from germline, CDR1 is MNHEY and CDR2 is SVGAGI. The V end lost 6 bases, the J end lost 3 bases, and 10 bases lay between the germline ends. The CDR3 is 13 residues long. The CDR3 protein is CASSQARTDTQYF. CDR3 nucleotides: TGTGCCAGCAGCCAGGCCAGGACAGATACGCAGTATTTT.

Many counts were recorded for this clonotype. This chain uses TRBV19 with TRBJ2-4; TRBD1 matches at 8 bases. J was trimmed by 8 bases and V by 5 bases; bases with no gene match: 11. Looked up from germline, CDR1 is LNHDA and CDR2 is SQIVND (reference sequence). The CDR3 length is 15 residues. CDR3 sequence: CASSVRDRLSDIQYF. CDR3 nucleotide sequence: TGTGCCAGTAGTGTCCGGGACAGGCTATCGGACATTCAGTACTTC.

CDR3 sequence (DNA): TGCGCCAGCAGCCCCGACAGTATGAACACTGAAGCTTTCTTT. The encoded protein is CASSPDSMNTEAFF. The chain carries TRBV5-1 and TRBJ1-1; possibly TRBD1 for D (5 bases). Per the germline V gene, CDR1 is SGHRS and CDR2 is YFSETQ. CDR3 length: 14 amino acids. Trimming pared 4 bases from V and 0 bases from J, leaving 10 bases between.

This clonotype has a handful of counts. The chain uses TRBV6-6 and TRBJ1-6, with TRBD1 as a possible D gene (6 bases). V dropped 6 bases and J dropped 10 bases, with 16 bases sitting between them. CDR3 length: 14 residues. Per the germline V gene, CDR1 is MNHNY and CDR2 is SVGAGI (reference sequence). CDR3 DNA sequence: TGTGCCAGCAGCCCGGGTCTGGGGGGCTCACCCCTCCACTTT. Translation gives CASSPGLGGSPLHF.

Remarks on this clonotype: This may come from a read error, since a much larger clone is one base off. The chain recombines TRBV11-2 with TRBJ2-5, with D tentatively TRBD1 (6 bases). Germline lookup yields CDR1 SGHAT and CDR2 FQNNGV. The CDR3 length is 17 residues. V was clipped by 1 base and J by 1 base, with 16 bases between them. The DNA of the CDR3 is TGTGCCAGCAGCTTAGTGGGACACTCACGAGCCCAAGAGACCCAGTACTTC. Its protein product is CASSLVGHSRAQETQYF.

V gene TRBV14 combines with J gene TRBJ2-5, with TRBD2 matching 11 bases. This CDR3 comprises 15 residues. Germline-derived CDR1 and CDR2 are SGHDN and FVKESK. V lost 1 base to trimming and J lost 5 bases; unmatched junction nucleotides: 3. This CDR3 reads CASSQVLAGAETQYF. In DNA form, the CDR3 reads TGTGCCAGCAGCCAAGTACTAGCGGGGGCGGAGACCCAGTACTTC.

Comments on this clonotype: The junction and the germline gene differ at one end; a read error may be behind it. The chain employs TRBV5-8 and TRBJ1-5, with 12 bases fitting TRBD1. Per the germline V gene, CDR1 is SGHTS and CDR2 is YDEGEE. The length of the CDR3 is 17 residues. The CDR3 protein is CTSRKLGQGASNQPQHF. The CDR3 region has the DNA TGTACCAGCAGGAAATTGGGACAGGGGGCGAGCAATCAGCCCCAGCATTTT.

Of note for this clonotype: One end of the junction is discordant with germline, which a read error may explain. This chain joins TRBV6-5 and TRBJ1-1; TRBD1 agrees at 7 bases. The length of the CDR3 is 16 residues. Per germline, CDR1 MNHEY and CDR2 SVGAGI. This CDR3 reads CPSRLDIGTAGTEAFF. The CDR3, as DNA: TGTCCCAGCAGACTCGACATCGGGACAGCTGGCACTGAAGCTTTCTTT.

This clonotype was seen many times. The chain employs TRBV7-2 and TRBJ2-1, with a possible D match to TRBD1 (5 bases). Germline V gene lookup returns CDR1 SGHTA and CDR2 FQGNSA. The CDR3 consists of 13 residues. Trimming cost V 3 bases and J 11 bases, with 14 bases left between them. The CDR3: CASSFLQVSKQFF. For the CDR3, the DNA is TGTGCCAGCAGCTTCCTACAGGTTTCTAAGCAGTTCTTC.

This clonotype came up once. One junction end disagrees with the germline gene, perhaps due to a read error. The V and J genes are TRBV29-1 and TRBJ2-7; maybe TRBD1 (5 bases). Germline CDR1 and CDR2: SQVTM and ANQGSEA. The CDR3 extends over 12 amino acids. The CDR3 bases are TGCAGCGTTGAGCAGGGCTCCTACGAGCAGTGCTTC. It codes for CSVEQGSYEQCF.

The rearrangement joins TRBV11-1 to TRBJ2-7, with 7 positions matching TRBD1. Trimming cost V 3 bases and J 2 bases; bases outside gene matches: 13. The CDR3 consists of 17 residues. Per germline, CDR1 SGHAT and CDR2 FQDESV (reference sequence). The CDR3 nucleotides read TGTGCCAGCAGCTTTAGTTCCCCGGGACAGATACCCTACGAGCAGTACTTC. Protein product: CASSFSSPGQIPYEQYF.